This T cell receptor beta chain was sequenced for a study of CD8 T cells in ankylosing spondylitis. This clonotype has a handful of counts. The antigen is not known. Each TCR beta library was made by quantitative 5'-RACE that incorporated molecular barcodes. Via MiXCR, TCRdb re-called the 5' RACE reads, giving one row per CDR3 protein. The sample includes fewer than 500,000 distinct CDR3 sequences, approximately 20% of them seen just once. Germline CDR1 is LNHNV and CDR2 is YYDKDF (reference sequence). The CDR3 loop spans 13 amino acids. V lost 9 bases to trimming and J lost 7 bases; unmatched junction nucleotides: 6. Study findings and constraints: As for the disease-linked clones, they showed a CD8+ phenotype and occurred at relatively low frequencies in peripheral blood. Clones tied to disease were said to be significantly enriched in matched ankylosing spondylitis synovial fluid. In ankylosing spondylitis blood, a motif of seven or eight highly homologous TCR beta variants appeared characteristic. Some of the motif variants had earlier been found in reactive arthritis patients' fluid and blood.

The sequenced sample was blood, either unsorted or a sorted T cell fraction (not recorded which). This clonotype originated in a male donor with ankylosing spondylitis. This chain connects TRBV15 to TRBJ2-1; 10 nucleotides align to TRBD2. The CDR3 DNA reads TGTGCCACTCGACTAGCGGGTAAAAATGAGCAGTTCTTC. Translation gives CATRLAGKNEQFF.